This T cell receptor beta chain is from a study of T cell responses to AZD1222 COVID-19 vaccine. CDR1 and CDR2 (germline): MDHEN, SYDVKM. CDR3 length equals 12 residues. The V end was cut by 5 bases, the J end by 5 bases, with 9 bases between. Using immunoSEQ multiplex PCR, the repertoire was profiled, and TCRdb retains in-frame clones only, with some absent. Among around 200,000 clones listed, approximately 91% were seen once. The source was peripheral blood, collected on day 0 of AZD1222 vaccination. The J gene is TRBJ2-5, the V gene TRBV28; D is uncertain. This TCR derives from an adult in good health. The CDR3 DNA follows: TGTGCCAGCAGTCTTAGATACGAGACCCAGTACTTC. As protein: CASSLRYETQYF.